The following is a TCR beta chain sequence with its context. J lost 4 bases, V lost 1 base, and 6 bases had no gene match. The CDR3 loop spans 15 amino acids. Looked up from germline, CDR1 is MNHNS and CDR2 is SASEGT. This record comes from a study of blood T cell repertoires in COVID-19. In the study overall: T cells, B-cell-depleted T cells, or PBMCs supplied cDNA or gDNA.

TCRdb keeps only in-frame clones here, not all; method: immunoSEQ multiplex PCR. This table has around 100,000 clones, approximately 86% appearing once. The sequenced sample consisted of peripheral blood. The chain uses TRBV6-1 and TRBJ2-5; 7 bases match TRBD2. This clonotype was sampled from a man aged 35 to 55 with acute or convalescent COVID-19. CDR3 DNA sequence: TGTGCCAGCAGTGAAGTGGCGGGAGTGTCAGAGACCCAGTACTTC. Translation: CASSEVAGVSETQYF.